This T cell receptor (beta chain) is from a study of blood T cell repertoires in COVID-19 (TCRdb year 2020). A note on the overall study: The collaborator samples originated in the United States, Italy and Spain and spanned the acute and convalescent phases of COVID-19. The prospective study material was composed of cDNA or gDNA derived from T cells, B-cell-depleted T cells, or PBMCs. A de-identified subject ID, COVID-19 status, age in years and sex were almost always included in the sample metadata. Where available, HLA class I and class II types were obtained from metadata supplied by the sample provider rather than from assay-based typing. The repertoires were made available in a free public database intended to serve as a resource for research on the immune response to SARS-CoV-2. The samples were drawn from two sources: the first 160 participants of the ongoing ImmuneRACE study, and 1,000 to 1,500 subjects contributed by 6 global collaborators. The dataset comprised deeply sampled blood TCRbeta repertoires from subjects exposed to, actively infected with, or recovered from COVID-19. On the study overall, not on this receptor specifically: The quantity of clinical and demographic metadata differed by source and by participant and was supplied without curation.

The immunoSEQ Assay, a bias-controlled multiplex PCR, was used to amplify TCRbeta CDR3 regions from genomic DNA. On the authors' methods: Within the assay, amplification of reference gene primers was used to estimate how many nucleated cells each sample contained. Sequence reads were collapsed and filtered to measure the absolute abundance of every unique TCRbeta CDR3 rearrangement. For each sample, productive Simpson clonality was calculated by taking the square root of Simpson's diversity index across productive rearrangements. The table was pulled from immuneACCESS by TCRdb, which kept in-frame rearrangements only. Such tables lose some clones; where checked, under half of the loss comes from unresolved V genes, and the rest has no known cause. The V and J calls and the clone size are those of that table, but D and trimming were determined from the DNA. The sample contains 150,000 to 200,000 clones, about 86% of them found a single time. Of the sample, about 9.7% falls within the top ten clones.

The V end loses 1 base and the J end loses 7 bases, and a stretch of 8 bases separates them. Reading from cysteine to phenylalanine, the CDR3 counts 13 amino acids. Kept here is only the CDR3 DNA, which spans 39 bases and is read in frame from base 1. The germline V gene sets CDR1 to KGHSH and CDR2 to LQKENI. Remarks on this clone: Its antigen remains undetermined. No much larger clonotype is one base removed from it; base qualities were not supplied. This sample includes further DNA sequences coding for the same CDR3.

Collaborating institutions collected whole blood in K2EDTA tubes following their own protocols. Collaborator samples were shipped for TCRbeta analysis as frozen whole blood, isolated PBMCs, or DNA extracted from either sample type. This sequence was found in a man in his fifties with active or convalescent COVID-19. The chain was built from TRBV18 and TRBJ1-5; the D gene is not confidently resolved. The sequencing sample was made of peripheral blood. The DNA sequence is TGTGCCAGCTCACCACAGGGAGGGCAGCCCCAGCATTTT. Translated, this is CASSPQGGQPQHF.